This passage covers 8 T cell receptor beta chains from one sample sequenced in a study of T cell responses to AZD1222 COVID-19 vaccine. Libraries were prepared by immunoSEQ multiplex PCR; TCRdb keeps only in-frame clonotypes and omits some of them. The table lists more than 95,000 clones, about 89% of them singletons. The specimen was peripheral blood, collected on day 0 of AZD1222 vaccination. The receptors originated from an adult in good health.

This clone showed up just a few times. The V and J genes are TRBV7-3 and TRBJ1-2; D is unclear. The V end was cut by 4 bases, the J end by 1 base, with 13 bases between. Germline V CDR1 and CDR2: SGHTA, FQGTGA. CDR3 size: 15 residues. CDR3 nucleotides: TGTGCCAGCAGCTCTCCGGGGAAGGATAACTATGGCTACACCTTC. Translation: CASSSPGKDNYGYTF. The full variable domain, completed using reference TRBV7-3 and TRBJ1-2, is GAGVSQTPSNKVTEKGKYVELRCDPISGHTALYWYRQSLGQGPEFLIYFQGTGAADDSGLPNDRFFAVRPEGSVSTLKIQRTERGDSAVYLCASSSPGKDNYGYTFGSGTRLTVV.

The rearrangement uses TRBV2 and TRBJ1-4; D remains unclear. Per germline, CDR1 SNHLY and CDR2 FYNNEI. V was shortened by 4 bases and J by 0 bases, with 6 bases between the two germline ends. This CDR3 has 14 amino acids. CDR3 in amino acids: CASSAGATNEKLFF. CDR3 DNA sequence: TGTGCCAGCAGTGCTGGCGCAACTAATGAAAAACTGTTTTTT.

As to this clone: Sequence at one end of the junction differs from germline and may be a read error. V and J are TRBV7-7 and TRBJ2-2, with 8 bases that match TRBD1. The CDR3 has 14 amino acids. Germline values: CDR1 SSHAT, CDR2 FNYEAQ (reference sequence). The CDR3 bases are TGTGCTAGCAGCTTAACAGGGGGCACCGGGGAGCTGTTTTTT. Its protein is CASSLTGGTGELFF.

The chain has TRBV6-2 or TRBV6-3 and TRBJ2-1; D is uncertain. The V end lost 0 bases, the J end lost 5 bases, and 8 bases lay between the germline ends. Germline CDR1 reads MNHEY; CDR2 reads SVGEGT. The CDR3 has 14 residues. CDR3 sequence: CASSYSPVNNEQFF. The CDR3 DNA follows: TGTGCCAGCAGTTACTCACCCGTAAACAATGAGCAGTTCTTC.

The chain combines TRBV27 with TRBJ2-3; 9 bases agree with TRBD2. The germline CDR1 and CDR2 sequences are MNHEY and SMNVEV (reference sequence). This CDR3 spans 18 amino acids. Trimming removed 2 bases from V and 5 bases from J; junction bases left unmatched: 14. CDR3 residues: CASSLGLGREGIEDTQYF. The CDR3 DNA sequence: TGTGCCAGCAGTTTAGGGCTCGGGCGGGAGGGTATAGAAGATACGCAGTATTTT.

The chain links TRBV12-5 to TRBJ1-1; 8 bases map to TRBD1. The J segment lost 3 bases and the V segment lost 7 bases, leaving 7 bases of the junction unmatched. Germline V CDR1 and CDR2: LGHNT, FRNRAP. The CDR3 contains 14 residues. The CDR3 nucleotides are TGTGCTAGTGCCCCACAGGGGGGGGACACTGAAGCTTTCTTT. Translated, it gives CASAPQGGDTEAFF.

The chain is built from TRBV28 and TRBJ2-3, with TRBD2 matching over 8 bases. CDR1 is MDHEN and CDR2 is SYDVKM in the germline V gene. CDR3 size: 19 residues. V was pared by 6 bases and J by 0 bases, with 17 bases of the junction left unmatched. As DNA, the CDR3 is TGTGCCAGCAGCTTCCCCAGCGGGGGAGAGGGGACTAGCACAGATACGCAGTATTTT. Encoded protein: CASSFPSGGEGTSTDTQYF.

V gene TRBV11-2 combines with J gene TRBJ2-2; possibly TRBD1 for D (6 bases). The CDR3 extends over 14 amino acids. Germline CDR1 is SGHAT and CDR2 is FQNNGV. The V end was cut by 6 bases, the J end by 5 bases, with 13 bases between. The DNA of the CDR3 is TGTGCCAGCAGAAAGACAGGTGGGACCGGGGAGCTGTTTTTT. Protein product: CASRKTGGTGELFF.